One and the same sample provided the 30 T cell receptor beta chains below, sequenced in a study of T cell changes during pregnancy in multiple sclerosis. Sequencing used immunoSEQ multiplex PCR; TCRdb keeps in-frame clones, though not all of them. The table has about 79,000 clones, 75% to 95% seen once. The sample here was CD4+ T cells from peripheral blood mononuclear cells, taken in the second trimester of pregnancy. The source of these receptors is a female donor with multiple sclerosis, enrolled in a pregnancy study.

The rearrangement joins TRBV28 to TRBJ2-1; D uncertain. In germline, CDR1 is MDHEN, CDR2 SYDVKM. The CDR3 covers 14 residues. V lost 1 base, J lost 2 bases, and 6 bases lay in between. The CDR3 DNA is TGTGCCAGCAGTTTATTTAGTGCCTACAATGAGCAGTTCTTC. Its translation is CASSLFSAYNEQFF.

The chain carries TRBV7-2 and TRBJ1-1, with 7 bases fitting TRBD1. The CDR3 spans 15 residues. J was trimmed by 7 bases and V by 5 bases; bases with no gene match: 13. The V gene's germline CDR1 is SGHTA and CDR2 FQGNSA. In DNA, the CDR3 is TGTGCCAGCAGCCCGCGAGGAGGGGGCGTAAGTGAAGCTTTCTTT. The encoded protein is CASSPRGGGVSEAFF.

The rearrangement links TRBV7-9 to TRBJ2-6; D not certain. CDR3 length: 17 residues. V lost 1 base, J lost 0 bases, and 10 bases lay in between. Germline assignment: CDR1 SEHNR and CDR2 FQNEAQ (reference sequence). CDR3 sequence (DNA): TGTGCCAGCAGCTTAGGAGGTGGCTTCTCTGGGGCCAACGTCCTGACTTTC. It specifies CASSLGGGFSGANVLTF.

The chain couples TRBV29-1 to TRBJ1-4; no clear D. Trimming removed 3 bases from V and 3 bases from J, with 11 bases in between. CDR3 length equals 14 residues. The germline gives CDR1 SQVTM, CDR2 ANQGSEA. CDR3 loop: CSVEVGRPNEKLFF. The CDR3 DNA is TGCAGCGTTGAGGTTGGGAGGCCTAATGAAAAACTGTTTTTT.

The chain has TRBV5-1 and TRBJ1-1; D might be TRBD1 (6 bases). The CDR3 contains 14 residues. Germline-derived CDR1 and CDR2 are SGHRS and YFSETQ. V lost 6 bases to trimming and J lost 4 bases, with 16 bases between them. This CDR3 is CASTQSLGATEAFF. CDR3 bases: TGCGCCAGCACCCAATCCTTGGGGGCCACTGAAGCTTTCTTT.

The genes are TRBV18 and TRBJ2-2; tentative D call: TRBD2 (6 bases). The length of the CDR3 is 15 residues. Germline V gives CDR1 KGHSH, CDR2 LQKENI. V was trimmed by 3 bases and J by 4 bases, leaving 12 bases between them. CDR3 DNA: TGTGCCAGCTCACCTCCGGGGCGGGGCACCGGGGAGCTGTTTTTT. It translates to CASSPPGRGTGELFF.

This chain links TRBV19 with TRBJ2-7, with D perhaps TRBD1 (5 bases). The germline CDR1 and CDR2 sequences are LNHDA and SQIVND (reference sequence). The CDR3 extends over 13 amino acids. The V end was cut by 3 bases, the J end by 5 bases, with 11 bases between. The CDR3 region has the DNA TGTGCCAGTAGTATCCCAGGGTCTCACGAGCAGTACTTC. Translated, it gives CASSIPGSHEQYF.

CDR3 amino acids: CASSPFTPSQRQDYGYTF. The CDR3 DNA reads TGTGCCAGCAGCCCATTCACCCCCTCTCAACGACAGGACTATGGCTACACCTTC. V and J are TRBV7-9 and TRBJ1-2; TRBD1 is a possible D gene (6 bases). V was trimmed by 5 bases and J by 3 bases, leaving 25 bases between them. The germline CDR1 and CDR2 sequences are SEHNR and FQNEAQ (reference sequence). This CDR3 contains 18 residues.

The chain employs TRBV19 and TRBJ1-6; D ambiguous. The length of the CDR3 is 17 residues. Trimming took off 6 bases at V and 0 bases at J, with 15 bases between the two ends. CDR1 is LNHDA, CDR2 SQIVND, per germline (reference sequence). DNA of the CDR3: TGTGCCAGTAGCTCTCATCGACTGGACTCCTATAATTCACCCCTCCACTTT. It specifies CASSSHRLDSYNSPLHF.

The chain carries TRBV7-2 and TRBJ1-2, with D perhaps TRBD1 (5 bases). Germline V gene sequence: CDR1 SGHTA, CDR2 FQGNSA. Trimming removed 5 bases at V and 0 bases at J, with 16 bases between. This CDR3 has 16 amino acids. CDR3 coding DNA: TGTGCCAGCAGCCGGAGCCACAGGTTAGCTAACTATGGCTACACCTTC. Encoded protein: CASSRSHRLANYGYTF.

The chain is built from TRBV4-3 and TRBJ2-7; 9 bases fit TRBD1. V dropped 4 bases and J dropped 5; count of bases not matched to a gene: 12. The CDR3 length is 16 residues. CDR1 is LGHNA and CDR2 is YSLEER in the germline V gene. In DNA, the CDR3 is TGCGCCAGCAGCCCGGGGTGGGGAACAGGGGGCCACGAGCAGTACTTC. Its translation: CASSPGWGTGGHEQYF.

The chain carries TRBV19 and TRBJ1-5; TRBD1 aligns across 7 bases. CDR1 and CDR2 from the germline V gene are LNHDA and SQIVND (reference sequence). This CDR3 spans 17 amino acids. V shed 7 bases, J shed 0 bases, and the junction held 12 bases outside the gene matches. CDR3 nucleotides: TGTGCCAGTACCCGAGGGACAGTCCTTTATAGCAATCAGCCCCAGCATTTT. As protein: CASTRGTVLYSNQPQHF.

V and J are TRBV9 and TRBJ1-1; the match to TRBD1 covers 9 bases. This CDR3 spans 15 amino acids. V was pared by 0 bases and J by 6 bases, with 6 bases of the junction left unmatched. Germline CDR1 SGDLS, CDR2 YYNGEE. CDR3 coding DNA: TGTGCCAGCAGCGTAGCTGGGACAGGGATTTCTGAAGCTTTCTTT. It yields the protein CASSVAGTGISEAFF.

CDR3 nucleotide sequence: TGCGCCAGCAGCCGTACAAGACAAGAAATGCAGTACTTC. Protein: CASSRTRQEMQYF. The rearrangement links TRBV4-1 to TRBJ2-7; D gene unclear. Trimming removed 4 bases at V and 9 bases at J, with 16 bases between. The CDR3 extends over 13 amino acids. From germline, CDR1 is MGHRA and CDR2 YSYEKL.

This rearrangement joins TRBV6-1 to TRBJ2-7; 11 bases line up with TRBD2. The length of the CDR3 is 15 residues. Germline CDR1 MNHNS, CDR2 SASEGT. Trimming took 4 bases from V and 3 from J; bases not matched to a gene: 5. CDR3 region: CASSGVAGGVYEQYF. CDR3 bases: TGTGCCAGCAGTGGAGTAGCGGGGGGGGTCTACGAGCAGTACTTC.

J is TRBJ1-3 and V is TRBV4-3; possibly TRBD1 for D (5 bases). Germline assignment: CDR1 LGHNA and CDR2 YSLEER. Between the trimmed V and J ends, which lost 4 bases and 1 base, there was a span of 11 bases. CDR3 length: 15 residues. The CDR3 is CASSLWGESGNTIYF. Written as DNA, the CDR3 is TGCGCCAGCAGCCTTTGGGGGGAGTCTGGAAACACCATATATTTT.

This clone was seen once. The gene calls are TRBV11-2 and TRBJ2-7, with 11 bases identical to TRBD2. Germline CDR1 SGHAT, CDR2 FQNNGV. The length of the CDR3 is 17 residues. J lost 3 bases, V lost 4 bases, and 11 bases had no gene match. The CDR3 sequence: CASSSDPPTSGSYEQYF. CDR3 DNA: TGTGCCAGCAGCTCAGATCCCCCTACTAGCGGGAGCTACGAGCAGTACTTC.

The CDR3 region is CASSFTGTGIDTQYF. The CDR3 DNA reads TGTGCCAGCAGCTTTACCGGGACAGGGATAGATACGCAGTATTTT. This sequence joins TRBV7-2 and TRBJ2-3, with 9 bases fitting TRBD1. The V gene's germline CDR1 is SGHTA and CDR2 FQGNSA. This CDR3 is built from 15 residues. V shed 3 bases, J shed 5 bases, and the junction held 6 bases outside the gene matches.

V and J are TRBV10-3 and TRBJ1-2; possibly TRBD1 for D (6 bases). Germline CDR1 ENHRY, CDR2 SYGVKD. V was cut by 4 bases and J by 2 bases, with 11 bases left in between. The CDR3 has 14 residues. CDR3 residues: CAISGIGGNYGYTF. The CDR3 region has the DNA TGTGCCATCAGTGGTATAGGGGGAAACTATGGCTACACCTTC.

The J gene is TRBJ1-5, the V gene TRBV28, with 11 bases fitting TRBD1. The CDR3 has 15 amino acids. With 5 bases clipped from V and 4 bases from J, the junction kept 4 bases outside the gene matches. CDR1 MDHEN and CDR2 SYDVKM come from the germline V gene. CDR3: CASSQGTGGNQPQHF. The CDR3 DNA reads TGTGCCAGCAGTCAAGGGACAGGGGGGAATCAGCCCCAGCATTTT.

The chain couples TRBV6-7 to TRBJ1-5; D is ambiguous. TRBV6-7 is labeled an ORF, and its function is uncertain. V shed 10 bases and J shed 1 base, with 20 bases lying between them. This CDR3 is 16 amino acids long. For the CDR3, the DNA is TGTGCCACCACCCTGAGAGGGAGGGTCAGCAATCAGCCCCAGCATTTT. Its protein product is CATTLRGRVSNQPQHF.

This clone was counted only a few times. The CDR3 reads CASSSDSSNQPQHF. CDR3 nucleotides: TGTGCCAGCAGCTCCGACAGTAGCAATCAGCCCCAGCATTTT. The chain recombines TRBV7-9 with TRBJ1-5; tentatively, D is TRBD1 (5 bases). V dropped 4 bases and J dropped 0 bases, with 7 bases sitting between them. The V gene's germline CDR1 is SEHNR and CDR2 FQNEAQ (reference sequence). The CDR3 runs to 14 residues. Full variable domain (outside the CDR3, taken from reference TRBV7-9 and TRBJ1-5): DTGVSQNPRHKITKRGQNVTFRCDPISEHNRLYWYRQTLGQGPEFLTYFQNEAQLEKSRLLSDRFSAERPKGSFSTLEIQRTEQGDSAMYLCASSSDSSNQPQHFGDGTRLSIL.

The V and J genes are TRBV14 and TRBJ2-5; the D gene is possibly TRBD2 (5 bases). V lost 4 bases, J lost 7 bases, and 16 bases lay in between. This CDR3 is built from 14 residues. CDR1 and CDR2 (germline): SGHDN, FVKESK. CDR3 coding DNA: TGTGCCAGCAGCCTGGCGTCGAAACGGGGGACCCAGTACTTC. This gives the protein CASSLASKRGTQYF.

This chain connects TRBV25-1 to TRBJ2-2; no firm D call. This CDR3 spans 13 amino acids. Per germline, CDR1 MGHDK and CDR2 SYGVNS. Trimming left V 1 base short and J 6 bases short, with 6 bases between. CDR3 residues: CASSESTAGELFF. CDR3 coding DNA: TGTGCCAGCAGTGAATCCACAGCCGGGGAGCTGTTTTTT.

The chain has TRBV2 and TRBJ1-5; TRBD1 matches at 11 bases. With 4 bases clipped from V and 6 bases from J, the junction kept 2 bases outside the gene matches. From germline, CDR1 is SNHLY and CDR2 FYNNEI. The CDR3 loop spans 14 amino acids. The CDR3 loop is CASSGTGGVQPQHF. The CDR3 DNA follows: TGTGCCAGCAGTGGGACAGGGGGCGTTCAGCCCCAGCATTTT. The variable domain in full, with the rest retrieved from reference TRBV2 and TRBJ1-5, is EPEVTQTPSHQVTQMGQEVILRCVPISNHLYFYWYRQILGQKVEFLVSFYNNEISEKSEIFDDQFSVERPDGSNFTLKIRSTKLEDSAMYFCASSGTGGVQPQHFGDGTRLSIL.

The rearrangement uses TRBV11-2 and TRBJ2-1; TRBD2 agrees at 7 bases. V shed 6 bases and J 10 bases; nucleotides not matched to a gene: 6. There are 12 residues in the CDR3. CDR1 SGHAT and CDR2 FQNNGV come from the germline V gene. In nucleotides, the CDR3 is TGTGCCAGCAGTCCCCCGGGGGGAGAGCAGTTCTTC. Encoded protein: CASSPPGGEQFF.

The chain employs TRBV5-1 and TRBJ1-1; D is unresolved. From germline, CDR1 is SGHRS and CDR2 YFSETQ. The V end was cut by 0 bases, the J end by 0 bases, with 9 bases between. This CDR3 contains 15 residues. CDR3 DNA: TGCGCCAGCAGCTTGGAATACAGCATGAACACTGAAGCTTTCTTT. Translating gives CASSLEYSMNTEAFF.

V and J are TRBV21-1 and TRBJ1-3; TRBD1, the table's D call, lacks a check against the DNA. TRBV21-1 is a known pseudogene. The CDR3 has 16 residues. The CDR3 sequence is CASSTKLQDSGNTIYF. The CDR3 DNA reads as TGTGCCAGCAGCACAAAACTACAGGACTCTGGAAACACCATATATTTT.

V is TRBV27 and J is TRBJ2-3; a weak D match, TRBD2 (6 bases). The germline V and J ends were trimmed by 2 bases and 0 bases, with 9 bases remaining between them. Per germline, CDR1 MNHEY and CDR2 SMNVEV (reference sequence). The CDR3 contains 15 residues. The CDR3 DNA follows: TGTGCCAGCAGTTTACTAAGCGGGAGCACAGATACGCAGTATTTT. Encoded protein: CASSLLSGSTDTQYF.

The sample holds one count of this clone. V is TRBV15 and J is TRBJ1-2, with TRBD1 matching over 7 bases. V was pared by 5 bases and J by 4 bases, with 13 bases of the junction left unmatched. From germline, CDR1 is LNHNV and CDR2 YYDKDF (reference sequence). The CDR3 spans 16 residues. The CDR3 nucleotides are TGTGCCACCAGCGGGGAGACAGGGCGAGGTACCTATGGCTACACCTTC. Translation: CATSGETGRGTYGYTF.